These 13 T cell receptor beta chains were all obtained from the same sample, sequenced in a study of Ad26.COV2.S vaccination and SARS-CoV-2 variants. Generated by immunoSEQ multiplex PCR, the TCRdb table keeps only in-frame clones and is missing some. The sample records approximately 500,000 clones, around 90% being singletons. Indicated treatment: about 20 received Ad26.COV2.S at low or high dose, single or two shots; about 5 received placebo; per-sample allocation not given. Samples were taken on day 63 after the first vaccine or placebo injection. Sequenced here: peripheral blood, sampled in a trial of Ad26.COV2.S vaccine versus placebo. These receptors originate from a person aged 18-65 years who received the Ad26.COV2.S COVID-19 vaccine or a placebo.

This clone was seen a few times. V is TRBV6-5 and J is TRBJ1-5, with 9 bases identical to TRBD1. This CDR3 is 15 amino acids long. Germline CDR1 and CDR2: MNHEY and SVGAGI. Trimming at V came to 9 bases and at J to 3 bases, leaving 9 bases not matched to a gene. The CDR3 region is CASTAGQGNNQPQHF. The DNA for the CDR3 is TGTGCCAGTACAGCGGGACAGGGCAACAATCAGCCCCAGCATTTT.

This clone appeared a few times. Other nucleotide sequences in the sample specify the same CDR3. The chain combines TRBV30 with TRBJ1-3; D is perhaps TRBD1 (6 bases). The germline V gene has CDR1 GTSNPN and CDR2 SVGIG (reference sequence). The ends were cut back, 4 bases at V and 4 bases at J, with 11 bases in the middle. The CDR3 sequence is 13 residues long. Written as DNA, the CDR3 is TGTGCCTGGACCCGGACAGACGGAAACACCATATATTTT. Translation: CAWTRTDGNTIYF.

The rearrangement links TRBV7-8 to TRBJ2-5; 11 bases are shared with TRBD2. This CDR3 region has 19 residues. V lost 5 bases to trimming and J lost 5 bases; unmatched junction nucleotides: 19. Germline CDR1 is SGHVS and CDR2 is FQNEAQ. CDR3 sequence: CASSGTSGKKFGLRETQYF. CDR3 in DNA: TGTGCCAGCAGCGGGACTAGCGGAAAGAAATTTGGGCTTCGGGAGACCCAGTACTTC.

The table lists this clone with a few counts. This sequence joins TRBV15 and TRBJ1-2; 7 bases agree with TRBD1. Germline assignment: CDR1 LNHNV and CDR2 YYDKDF (reference sequence). Losses at the gene ends were 5 bases for V and 7 bases for J; bases not matched to a gene: 13. The CDR3 consists of 15 residues. CDR3 DNA sequence: TGTGCCACCAGCTTACGGGGACAGCGGTACGGTGGCTACACCTTC. This translates into CATSLRGQRYGGYTF.

The CDR3 DNA sequence: TGTGCCAGCAGTTCCCACAGGGCCTACGAGCAGTACTTC. Protein product: CASSSHRAYEQYF. V is TRBV28 and J is TRBJ2-7; D is perhaps TRBD1 (6 bases). The CDR3 sequence is 13 residues long. Trimming removed 4 bases at V and 2 bases at J, with 9 bases between. CDR1 and CDR2 from the germline V gene are MDHEN and SYDVKM.

The chain joins TRBV30 to TRBJ1-1; 7 bases are a match to TRBD1. V trimming: 3 bases; J trimming: 12 bases; junction bases outside the gene matches: 7. Germline assignment: CDR1 GTSNPN and CDR2 SVGIG (reference sequence). This CDR3 spans 11 amino acids. The CDR3 bases are TGTGCCTGGAGAGAGGGACAGTGGTCTTTCTTT. Its protein is CAWREGQWSFF.

This chain connects TRBV5-3 to TRBJ1-3, with D unclear. TRBV5-3 is marked as an open reading frame, function uncertain. Trimming took off 0 bases at V and 0 bases at J, with 4 bases between the two ends. The CDR3 is 14 residues long. As DNA, the CDR3 is TGTGCCAGAAGCTTGGGGGGCTCTGGAAACACCATATATTTT. As protein: CARSLGGSGNTIYF.

This sequence joins TRBV6-4 and TRBJ2-1, with D uncertain. The CDR3 totals 15 residues. The ends were cut back, 2 bases at V and 8 bases at J, with 16 bases in the middle. Germline values: CDR1 MRHNA, CDR2 SNTAGT. CDR3 in DNA: TGTGCCAGCAGTGACGAGGCAGGACCGAAGGATGAGCAGTTCTTC. This translates into CASSDEAGPKDEQFF.

This clone was seen a handful of times. The J gene is TRBJ2-7, the V gene TRBV7-6, with D possibly matching TRBD1 (6 bases). Germline CDR1 reads SGHVS; CDR2 reads FNYEAQ. The V and J ends lost 5 bases and 6 bases respectively, with 17 bases between them. This CDR3 is 14 amino acids long. The CDR3 nucleotides are TGTGCCAGCAGCGGGGGCGGATCCCCCATCGAGCAGTACTTC. This gives the protein CASSGGGSPIEQYF.

This chain connects TRBV11-3 to TRBJ2-3, with D tentatively TRBD1 (6 bases). Germline CDR1 and CDR2: SGHNT and YENEEA. Trimming removed 2 bases from V and 4 bases from J, with 22 bases in between. This CDR3 region has 18 residues. The chain's CDR3 is CASSLRLPGQGRADTQYF. The CDR3 nucleotides are TGTGCCAGCAGCTTAAGACTACCGGGACAAGGGAGAGCAGATACGCAGTATTTT.

The chain recombines TRBV11-1 with TRBJ1-1; a weak D match, TRBD1 (5 bases). The germline gives CDR1 SGHAT, CDR2 FQDESV (reference sequence). V lost 5 bases to trimming and J lost 4 bases, with 11 bases between them. This CDR3 is built from 13 residues. CDR3 loop: CASSTDIVTEAFF. The CDR3, as DNA: TGTGCCAGCAGCACGGACATCGTCACTGAAGCTTTCTTT.

This chain links TRBV24-1 with TRBJ2-3; D is ambiguous. Looked up from germline, CDR1 is KGHDR and CDR2 is SFDVKD. The CDR3 totals 13 residues. Trimming removed 9 bases at V and 0 bases at J, with 9 bases between. CDR3 sequence (DNA): TGTGCCACCGGGGTGGGTAGCACAGATACGCAGTATTTT. Protein: CATGVGSTDTQYF.

The chain carries TRBV6-5 and TRBJ1-1; weak D call: TRBD1 (5 bases). Germline lookup yields CDR1 MNHEY and CDR2 SVGAGI. V lost 6 bases to trimming and J lost 7 bases, with 12 bases between them. The CDR3 covers 12 residues. The CDR3, as DNA: TGTGCCAGCAGACCCACCACAGGTGAAGCTTTCTTT. This gives the protein CASRPTTGEAFF.